These T cell receptor beta chains were read from a single sample in a study of preoperative IRX-2 immunotherapy in early breast cancer. The data were produced by immunoSEQ multiplex PCR, yet TCRdb's version contains in-frame clones alone and is incomplete. The sample shows approximately 98,000 clones, 86% of them seen only once. The sample here was tumor tissue, taken after IRX-2 immunotherapy. The receptors derive from a human donor with breast cancer. CDR3s include the opening cysteine and the closing phenylalanine or tryptophan. The D gene is left open where the match is weak. Clone size is not always given. Where it is, it says once, few, many or a class for expanded clones.

TRBV7-8,TRBD2,TRBJ2-3,16,NA,CASSWGTSGGTDTQYF,TGTGCCAGCAGCTGGGGGACTAGCGGGGGCACAGATACGCAGTATTTT
TRBV7-6,NA,TRBJ1-2,16,NA,CARSLVGLEAQAGYTF,TGTGCCAGAAGCTTAGTAGGGTTGGAGGCCCAAGCTGGCTACACCTTC
TRBV30,NA,TRBJ1-1,15,NA,CAWSRIGSMNTEAFF,TGTGCCTGGAGTCGAATCGGGAGCATGAACACTGAAGCTTTCTTT
TRBV22-1,NA,TRBJ1-1,14,NA,CASSLSIRRTEAFF,TGTGCCAGCAGTTTATCGATCAGAAGGACTGAAGCTTTCTTT
TRBV18,NA,TRBJ2-7,13,NA,CVSSPGYGFEQYF,TGTGTCAGCTCACCGGGGTACGGGTTCGAGCAGTACTTC
TRBV28,NA,TRBJ2-3,13,few,CASTEGATDTQYF,TGTGCCAGCACGGAGGGGGCGACAGATACGCAGTATTTT
TRBV9,TRBD1,TRBJ1-4,16,NA,CAITDRVRSTNEKLFF,TGTGCCATCACGGACAGGGTACGCTCAACTAATGAAAAACTGTTTTTT
TRBV6-8,NA,TRBJ1-6,13,NA,CASSLSDGAPLHF,TGTGCCAGCAGCCTCTCGGATGGGGCACCCCTCCACTTT
TRBV19,TRBD1,TRBJ1-5,19,NA,CASSIVDRGFSWDNQPQHF,TGTGCCAGTAGTATCGTGGACAGGGGGTTTAGTTGGGACAATCAGCCCCAGCATTTT
TRBV28,TRBD1,TRBJ2-7,13,NA,CANQTGGRHEQYF,TGTGCCAACCAGACAGGGGGCCGCCACGAGCAGTACTTC
TRBV6-4,NA,TRBJ2-7,11,NA,CASRLDYEQYF,TGTGCCAGCAGACTCGATTACGAGCAGTACTTC
TRBV11-1,NA,TRBJ2-2,14,NA,CASSFQQGAGELFF,TGTGCCAGCAGCTTTCAACAGGGTGCCGGGGAGCTGTTTTTT
TRBV5-1,TRBD1,TRBJ1-5,20,NA,CASSLDGQGARRVSNQPQHF,TGCGCCAGCAGCTTGGACGGACAGGGGGCGCGAAGGGTTAGCAATCAGCCCCAGCATTTT
TRBV19,NA,TRBJ1-2,15,NA,CASSQKAQGHYGYTF,TGTGCCAGTAGCCAAAAAGCCCAGGGGCACTATGGCTACACCTTC
TRBV28,NA,TRBJ2-3,15,once,CASSFIGKSTDTQYF,TGTGCCAGCAGTTTCATAGGGAAGAGCACAGATACGCAGTATTTT
TRBV28,NA,TRBJ2-3,14,NA,CASSLRGGTDTQYF,TGTGCCAGCAGTCTTAGGGGGGGCACAGATACGCAGTATTTT
TRBV19,TRBD2,TRBJ2-1,16,NA,CASSPEWGAGGNEQFF,TGTGCCAGTAGCCCCGAGTGGGGTGCGGGGGGGAATGAGCAGTTCTTC
TRBV19,NA,TRBJ2-1,12,once,CASSIWGNEQFF,TGTGCCAGTAGTATCTGGGGCAATGAGCAGTTCTTC
TRBV19,NA,TRBJ2-3,14,NA,CASSISRATDTQYF,TGTGCCAGTAGTATCAGCCGGGCCACAGATACGCAGTATTTT
TRBV6-8,NA,TRBJ1-1,16,once,CASSAAQGEANTEAFF,TGTGCCAGCAGTGCCGCGCAGGGTGAGGCGAACACTGAAGCTTTCTTT
TRBV18,NA,TRBJ2-4,16,NA,CASSPPWAGDDGIQYF,TGTGCCAGCTCACCACCGTGGGCGGGCGATGATGGCATTCAGTACTTC
TRBV5-1,TRBD2,TRBJ2-7,16,once,CASSLERTSGSYEQYF,TGCGCCAGCAGCCTGGAACGGACTAGCGGGAGCTACGAGCAGTACTTC
TRBV11-3,NA,TRBJ2-3,16,NA,CASRNLQGPSTDTQYF,TGTGCCAGCAGGAATTTACAGGGTCCTAGCACAGATACGCAGTATTTT
TRBV30,TRBD2,TRBJ2-2,16,NA,CAWKPSGRVNTGELFF,TGTGCCTGGAAACCTAGCGGGAGAGTAAACACCGGGGAGCTGTTTTTT
TRBV12-2,NA,TRBJ1-6,17,NA,CATGRGQLTDRVSPLHF,TGTGCCACCGGAAGGGGACAGCTCACAGATCGCGTGTCACCCCTCCACTTT
TRBV11-3,TRBD1,TRBJ1-2,17,NA,CASRAVGQAQRWGYYTF,TGTGCCAGCAGGGCCGTTGGACAGGCCCAGCGATGGGGTTACTACACCTTC
TRBV30,NA,TRBJ2-3,13,NA,CAWSSGSADTQYF,TGTGCCTGGAGTTCCGGGTCCGCAGATACGCAGTATTTT
TRBV19,NA,TRBJ2-7,11,NA,CASSGGLEQYF,TGTGCCAGTAGTGGGGGGCTCGAGCAGTACTTC
TRBV5-1,TRBD1,TRBJ1-2,16,NA,CASSLDPGQGSNGYTF,TGCGCCAGCAGTTTGGACCCGGGACAGGGGTCGAATGGCTACACCTTC
TRBV6-7,NA,TRBJ1-1,11,once,CASRRELFAFF,TGTGCCAGCAGGAGGGAATTGTTTGCTTTCTTT
TRBV11-3,TRBD1,TRBJ2-3,16,once,CASSWTGGGGTDTQYF,TGTGCCAGCAGCTGGACAGGGGGAGGTGGCACAGATACGCAATATTTT
TRBV19,NA,TRBJ1-4,17,once,CASSIGYGKRVYEKLFF,TGTGCCAGTAGTATTGGGTATGGGAAACGCGTGTATGAAAAACTGTTTTTT
TRBV23-1,NA,TRBJ2-2,13,NA,CATGIGKTGELFF,TGCGCTACTGGGATAGGGAAAACCGGGGAGCTGTTTTTT
TRBV6-1,NA,TRBJ1-3,14,NA,CASSEAGTLYTIYF,TGTGCCAGCAGTGAAGCGGGCACGCTATACACCATATATTTT
TRBV14,NA,TRBJ2-2,14,NA,CASSLLTDYGELFF,TGTGCCAGCAGCCTCCTGACGGACTACGGGGAGCTGTTTTTT
TRBV19,NA,TRBJ1-5,13,NA,CATARDSNQPQHF,TGTGCCACCGCCCGGGATAGCAATCAGCCCCAGCATTTT
TRBV6-8,TRBD1,TRBJ2-2,15,NA,CASSAGTGSTGELFF,TGTGCCAGCAGCGCTGGGACAGGGAGCACCGGGGAGCTGTTTTTT
TRBV7-6,TRBD1,TRBJ1-2,15,NA,CASEKSTGGLDGYTF,TGTGCCAGCGAGAAATCGACAGGGGGTCTCGATGGCTACACCTTC
TRBV5-1,TRBD1,TRBJ2-1,16,NA,CASSLDNRGQSNEQFF,TGCGCCAGCAGCTTGGACAACAGGGGGCAGAGCAATGAGCAGTTCTTC
TRBV29-1,TRBD1,TRBJ1-1,16,once,CSVEDDRGLMNTEAFF,TGCAGCGTTGAAGATGACAGGGGGCTCATGAACACTGAAGCTTTCTTT
TRBV12-5,NA,TRBJ1-1,13,NA,CASVRPLRDEAFF,TGTGCTAGTGTTCGCCCTCTAAGGGATGAAGCTTTCTTT
TRBV25-1,NA,TRBJ2-1,13,NA,CASSEWAGNEQFF,TGTGCCAGCAGTGAATGGGCAGGGAATGAGCAGTTCTTC
TRBV7-6,TRBD1,TRBJ1-6,17,NA,CASSYKTGATGGSTLHF,TGTGCCAGCAGCTACAAGACAGGGGCCACGGGGGGTAGCACCCTCCACTTT
TRBV7-1,NA,TRBJ1-5,16,NA,CASSLVAGWGNQPQHF,TGTGCCAGCAGCTTAGTTGCAGGGTGGGGCAATCAGCCCCAGCATTTT
TRBV29-1,TRBD1,TRBJ1-5,14,once,CSVAEGQGNQPQHF,TGCAGCGTTGCCGAAGGACAGGGAAATCAGCCCCAGCATTTT
TRBV6-4,TRBD2,TRBJ2-2,18,NA,CAISPGLSGGASAGELFF,TGTGCCATCAGTCCCGGACTAAGCGGGGGGGCTAGCGCCGGGGAGCTGTTTTTT
TRBV5-1,NA,TRBJ1-1,18,NA,CASSFLFRTPDLNTEAFF,TGCGCCAGCAGCTTCCTGTTCAGGACACCCGACTTGAACACTGAAGCTTTCTTT
TRBV5-1,TRBD1,TRBJ1-3,17,NA,CASSLDGQALSGNTIYF,TGCGCCAGCAGCTTGGACGGACAGGCGCTCTCTGGAAACACCATATATTTT
TRBV28,NA,TRBJ1-1,14,NA,CASSLSQGKTEAFF,TGTGCCAGCAGTTTATCCCAGGGAAAAACTGAAGCTTTCTTT
TRBV6-7,NA,TRBJ1-4,14,NA,CASSSYITNEKLFF,TGTGCCAGCAGTTCCTATATAACTAATGAAAAACTGTTTTTT
TRBV28,TRBD1,TRBJ1-5,16,few,CASRPLDRGDNQPQHF,TGTGCCAGCAGACCTCTTGACAGGGGCGACAATCAGCCCCAGCATTTT
TRBV19,NA,TRBJ1-5,15,NA,CATRGGLGSNQPQHF,TGTGCCACCCGGGGGGGGCTTGGGAGCAATCAGCCCCAGCATTTT
TRBV25-1,TRBD2,TRBJ2-7,16,NA,CASSGPSGGIPYEQYF,TGTGCCAGCAGTGGCCCTAGCGGGGGGATCCCCTACGAGCAGTACTTC
TRBV9,TRBD2,TRBJ2-3,15,once,CASSDSGSRGDTQYF,TGTGCCAGCAGTGATAGCGGGAGCCGCGGGGATACGCAGTATTTT
TRBV14,NA,TRBJ1-6,16,NA,CASSQVGRGDNSPLHF,TGTGCCAGCAGCCAAGTTGGGCGGGGAGATAATTCACCCCTCCACTTT